The 32 T cell receptor beta chains listed next were all sequenced from one sample in a study of human T cells and chemical hapten exposure. TCRdb used MiXCR to reprocess the RACE reads, holding one entry per CDR3 protein. Here the sample spans about 68,000 distinct CDR3 sequences, roughly 9.7% being singletons. As to time point: pre-sensitization, week 0. Treatment here: therapeutic diphenylcyclopropenone sensitization with weekly scalp DPC. Sequenced here: whole blood, sampled in connection with sensitization to the hapten diphenylcyclopropenone (DPC). The receptor set was obtained from a woman in her fifties or sixties with alopecia areata. Some clones in this sample may be carry-over from other donors' samples.

This clonotype was counted at least ten times. The chain has TRBV12-3 or TRBV12-4 and TRBJ2-1; 15 bases fit TRBD2. With 6 bases clipped from V and 4 bases from J, the junction kept 13 bases outside the gene matches. This CDR3 has 19 amino acids. CDR3 sequence (DNA): TGTGCCAGCAGCTTCACCGGACTAGCGGGAGGGCCTTTATACAATGAGCAGTTCTTC. It codes for CASSFTGLAGGPLYNEQFF.

There are a few counts of this clonotype. This sequence joins TRBV20-1 and TRBJ1-4; D is undetermined. Deletions cut 0 bases from V and 5 bases from J, with 13 bases between. There are 15 residues in the CDR3. The germline CDR1 and CDR2 sequences are DFQATT and SNEGSKA (reference sequence). The DNA of the CDR3 is TGCAGTGCTAGAGATCGCGTGACGGAAAATGAAAAACTGTTTTTT. This encodes CSARDRVTENEKLFF.

The sample holds many counts of this clonotype. This chain connects TRBV18 to TRBJ2-6; perhaps TRBD1 as D (6 bases). Germline CDR1 KGHSH, CDR2 LQKENI. This CDR3 contains 17 residues. V was pared by 1 base and J by 0 bases, with 10 bases between. The DNA of the CDR3 is TGTGCCAGCTCACCACTACAGGGCCTCTCTGGGGCCAACGTCCTGACTTTC. Translating it yields CASSPLQGLSGANVLTF.

As regards this clonotype: This sequence may be a read error, since a much larger clone differs from it by one base. This rearrangement joins TRBV7-2 to TRBJ2-3; D perhaps matches TRBD1 (6 bases). Germline V gene lookup returns CDR1 SGHTA and CDR2 FQGNSA. The CDR3 loop spans 15 amino acids. CDR3 amino acids: CASSWSQGSRDTRYF. CDR3 bases: TGTGCCAGCAGCTGGAGTCAGGGGTCCAGAGATACGCGGTATTTT.

This clonotype was seen ten or more times. The gene calls are TRBV29-1 and TRBJ2-5, with 8 bases lining up with TRBD1. The CDR3 is made up of 14 amino acids. Germline-derived CDR1 and CDR2 are SQVTM and ANQGSEA. J lost 4 bases, V lost 6 bases, and 10 bases had no gene match. The CDR3 spells CSVSPTGDGETQYF. The CDR3, as DNA: TGCAGCGTATCTCCGACAGGGGACGGAGAGACCCAGTACTTC.

This clonotype was counted only a few times. The gene calls are TRBV4-2 and TRBJ1-3; D remains ambiguous. V gave up 0 bases and J gave up 0 bases, with 12 bases separating them. In germline, CDR1 is LGHNA, CDR2 YNFKEQ. There are 17 residues in the CDR3. CDR3 region: CASSQDWVLGSGNTIYF. The CDR3 DNA follows: TGTGCCAGCAGCCAAGATTGGGTCCTGGGCTCTGGAAACACCATATATTTT.

This chain connects TRBV12-3 or TRBV12-4 to TRBJ2-1; maybe TRBD2 (6 bases). The CDR3 loop spans 13 amino acids. Deletions cut 8 bases from V and 3 bases from J, with 11 bases between. CDR3 sequence reads: CASHKGGYNEQFF. CDR3 in DNA: TGTGCCAGCCATAAGGGAGGCTACAATGAGCAGTTCTTC.

A few counts support this clonotype. The V call is TRBV2, the J call TRBJ1-6; no clear D gene. CDR3 size: 11 residues. Trimming took off 8 bases at V and 9 bases at J, with 8 bases between the two ends. The V gene's germline CDR1 is SNHLY and CDR2 FYNNEI. The CDR3 DNA sequence: TGTGCCAGCTGTGCTGGTTCACCCCTCCACTTT. Its translation is CASCAGSPLHF. Looking up the rest from reference TRBV2 and TRBJ1-6 gives the full variable domain: EPEVTQTPSHQVTQMGQEVILRCVPISNHLYFYWYRQILGQKVEFLVSFYNNEISEKSEIFDDQFSVERPDGSNFTLKIRSTKLEDSAMYFCASCAGSPLHFGNGTRLTVT.

This clonotype was seen ten or more times. The chain employs TRBV6-1 and TRBJ1-2; tentative D call: TRBD1 (5 bases). Germline CDR1 and CDR2: MNHNS and SASEGT. V was pared by 4 bases and J by 12 bases, with 18 bases between. This CDR3 is 13 amino acids long. CDR3 loop: CASSVGGTGLHTF. The CDR3 nucleotides are TGTGCCAGCAGTGTGGGGGGAACGGGGCTCCACACCTTC.

This clonotype was picked up many times. The rearrangement uses TRBV20-1 and TRBJ1-6; D might be TRBD1 (5 bases). The CDR3 sequence is 14 residues long. Deletions cut 5 bases from V and 9 bases from J, with 17 bases between. CDR1 and CDR2 from the germline V gene are DFQATT and SNEGSKA (reference sequence). The CDR3, as DNA: TGCAGTGCTTTTCAGTTGCAGGGAGGTTCACCCCTCCACTTT. This gives the protein CSAFQLQGGSPLHF.

This clonotype appeared many times. This chain uses TRBV30 with TRBJ1-1; the D gene is possibly TRBD1 (5 bases). V lost 4 bases to trimming and J lost 3 bases, with 15 bases between them. This CDR3 region has 14 residues. Germline CDR1 reads GTSNPN; CDR2 reads SVGIG (reference sequence). The CDR3 DNA is TGTGCCTGGAACCAGGGTCACGGGGACACTGAAGCTTTCTTT. This encodes CAWNQGHGDTEAFF. The full variable domain, with the rest looked up from reference TRBV30 and TRBJ1-1, is SQTIHQWPATLVQPVGSPLSLECTVEGTSNPNLYWYRQAAGRGLQLLFYSVGIGQISSEVPQNLSASRPQDRQFILSSKKLLLSDSGFYLCAWNQGHGDTEAFFGQGTRLTVV.

This clonotype was observed at least ten times. The rearrangement joins TRBV24-1 to TRBJ1-5; D is unclear. Between the trimmed V and J ends, which lost 10 bases and 6 bases, there was a span of 15 bases. The CDR3 totals 13 residues. Germline-derived CDR1 and CDR2 are KGHDR and SFDVKD. Written as DNA, the CDR3 is TGTGCCACGTCCCAAGCGGATAGTCAGCCCCAGCATTTT. Amino acids: CATSQADSQPQHF.

The chain recombines TRBV20-1 with TRBJ2-3; a weak D match, TRBD2 (6 bases). Germline CDR1 DFQATT, CDR2 SNEGSKA (reference sequence). The CDR3 has 15 amino acids. Trimming cost V 3 bases and J 0 bases, with 13 bases left between them. DNA for the CDR3: TGCAGTGCTAGTTCTGCAGGGACTAGCACAGATACGCAGTATTTT. Protein product: CSASSAGTSTDTQYF.

This clonotype was recorded many times. The chain has TRBV6-6 and TRBJ2-7, with a tentative D call TRBD2 (6 bases). The CDR3 contains 17 residues. Trimming shortened V by 4 bases and J by 1 base, and 20 bases separated the two germline ends. Germline assignment: CDR1 MNHNY and CDR2 SVGAGI (reference sequence). The CDR3 sequence: CASSSSLVSAGSYEQYF. Here the CDR3 DNA reads TGTGCCAGCAGTTCCTCTTTAGTGTCGGCGGGATCCTACGAGCAGTACTTC.

The chain uses TRBV7-2 and TRBJ2-1; the D gene is possibly TRBD2 (6 bases). V was cut by 2 bases and J by 11 bases, with 16 bases left in between. The CDR3 contains 14 residues. Germline assignment: CDR1 SGHTA and CDR2 FQGNSA. CDR3 nucleotides: TGTGCCAGCAGCTTACGGGGGACTCCCAAAAAGCAGTTCTTC. Amino acid sequence: CASSLRGTPKKQFF. The entire variable domain, with the rest obtained from reference TRBV7-2 and TRBJ2-1, is as follows: GAGVSQSPSNKVTEKGKDVELRCDPISGHTALYWYRQSLGQGLEFLIYFQGNSAPDKSGLPSDRFSAERTGGSVSTLTIQRTQQEDSAVYLCASSLRGTPKKQFFGPGTRLTVL.

At least ten counts were recorded for this clonotype. The gene calls are TRBV29-1 and TRBJ2-7; unclear D gene. V lost 6 bases and J 1 base, leaving 13 bases between the germline ends. Looked up from germline, CDR1 is SQVTM and CDR2 is ANQGSEA. The CDR3 has 13 amino acids. Here the CDR3 reads CSVGLQVSYEQYF. For the CDR3, the DNA is TGCAGCGTAGGGCTCCAGGTATCCTACGAGCAGTACTTC.

The V call is TRBV27, the J call TRBJ1-1; D ambiguous. The CDR3 loop spans 17 amino acids. The V and J ends lost 5 bases and 3 bases respectively, with 22 bases between them. In germline, CDR1 is MNHEY, CDR2 SMNVEV (reference sequence). The CDR3 bases are TGTGCCAGCAGTCCCGTTTTCATCGGTCCCAGGCACACTGAAGCTTTCTTT. Residues: CASSPVFIGPRHTEAFF.

This clonotype was counted a few times. CDR3 sequence: CASSFSGRRNIQYF. As DNA, the CDR3 is TGTGCCAGCAGTTTCAGCGGGAGGAGGAACATTCAGTACTTC. This chain joins TRBV28 and TRBJ2-4; 9 bases align to TRBD2. V shed 3 bases, J shed 7 bases, and the junction held 4 bases outside the gene matches. Germline lookup yields CDR1 MDHEN and CDR2 SYDVKM. The CDR3 sequence is 14 residues long.

The V gene is TRBV20-1, the J gene TRBJ1-5, with D unclear. CDR1 DFQATT and CDR2 SNEGSKA come from the germline V gene (reference sequence). V lost 3 bases to trimming and J lost 0 bases, with 6 bases between them. This CDR3 spans 13 amino acids. CDR3 bases: TGCAGTGCTAGTGAATATAGCAATCAGCCCCAGCATTTT. It specifies CSASEYSNQPQHF.

This clonotype has ten or more counts. The chain joins TRBV18 to TRBJ1-2, with D hard to call. The V gene lost 3 bases and the J gene lost 1 base, with 12 bases spanning the gap. Germline assignment: CDR1 KGHSH and CDR2 LQKENI. CDR3 length: 15 residues. CDR3 region: CASSPYDKVNYGYTF. The DNA for the CDR3 is TGTGCCAGCTCACCTTATGACAAGGTTAACTATGGCTACACCTTC.

This clonotype was recorded many times. The J gene is TRBJ2-7, the V gene TRBV13; D is possibly TRBD1 or TRBD2 (5 bases each). Germline-derived CDR1 and CDR2 are PRHDT and FYEKMQ (reference sequence). V lost 2 bases, J lost 8 bases, and 16 bases lay in between. The CDR3 consists of 14 residues. The CDR3 DNA sequence: TGTGCCAGCAGCTTATTAGGGGACGCTGACAAGCAGTACTTC. Translated, it gives CASSLLGDADKQYF.

In this sample, this clonotype turned up many times. V is TRBV7-7 and J is TRBJ2-5; the match to TRBD1 covers 7 bases. The length of the CDR3 is 14 residues. The germline V gene encodes CDR1 SSHAT and CDR2 FNYEAQ (reference sequence). J gave up 3 bases and V 1 base, and 2 bases lay outside the gene matches. CDR3 nucleotide sequence: TGTGCCAGCAGCTTAGGACAGGGAGAAGAGACCCAGTACTTC. As protein: CASSLGQGEETQYF.

This chain joins TRBV9 and TRBJ2-2; tentatively, D is TRBD2 (6 bases). Germline CDR1 is SGDLS and CDR2 is YYNGEE. The CDR3 extends over 16 amino acids. V was shortened by 3 bases and J by 0 bases, with 12 bases between the two germline ends. The CDR3 DNA is TGTGCCAGCAGCGCCAGAGGAGGGGCGAACACCGGGGAGCTGTTTTTT. Translation gives CASSARGGANTGELFF. Based on the CDR3 plus reference TRBV9 and TRBJ2-2, the full variable domain is DSGVTQTPKHLITATGQRVTLRCSPRSGDLSVYWYQQSLDQGLQFLIQYYNGEERAKGNILERFSAQQFPDLHSELNLSSLELGDSALYFCASSARGGANTGELFFGEGSRLTVL.

The rearrangement links TRBV9 to TRBJ2-7; D unresolved. This CDR3 spans 12 amino acids. V lost 0 bases, J lost 5 bases, and 6 bases lay in between. Germline assignment: CDR1 SGDLS and CDR2 YYNGEE. DNA of the CDR3: TGTGCCAGCAGCGTAGGGGAAAACGAGCAGTACTTC. Amino acid sequence: CASSVGENEQYF.

The gene calls are TRBV20-1 and TRBJ1-2, with D unresolved. V lost 3 bases and J lost 8, with 16 bases in between. CDR3 length: 13 residues. The germline gives CDR1 DFQATT, CDR2 SNEGSKA (reference sequence). The CDR3 nucleotides are TGCAGTGCTAGCCCCGGGCCTAACGAGGGCTACACCTTC. Translating it yields CSASPGPNEGYTF.

This clonotype appeared many times. V usage is TRBV2 and J usage is TRBJ1-2; possible D gene TRBD1, 6 bases. V lost 5 bases, J lost 0 bases, and 10 bases lay in between. This CDR3 is built from 14 residues. The germline CDR1 and CDR2 sequences are SNHLY and FYNNEI. The CDR3 here is CASSWDKTNYGYTF. DNA for the CDR3: TGTGCCAGCAGTTGGGACAAAACTAACTATGGCTACACCTTC.

This clonotype was detected a few times. J is TRBJ2-3 and V is TRBV5-1, with TRBD2 matching over 9 bases. J gave up 2 bases and V 0 bases, and 4 bases lay outside the gene matches. This CDR3 region has 16 residues. Germline V gives CDR1 SGHRS, CDR2 YFSETQ. CDR3: CASSLAPSGTTDTQYF. CDR3 nucleotide sequence: TGCGCCAGCAGCTTGGCCCCTAGCGGGACCACAGATACGCAGTATTTT.

This clonotype was recorded at least ten times. The chain uses TRBV10-1 and TRBJ2-3, with 9 bases matching TRBD2. The CDR3 covers 16 residues. Germline-derived CDR1 and CDR2 are WNHNN and SYGVQD (reference sequence). V was clipped by 2 bases and J by 3 bases; unmatched bases: 6. In DNA, the CDR3 is TGCGCCAGCAGTGAGAGGCTAGCGGGAAGAACAGATACGCAGTATTTT. Its translation: CASSERLAGRTDTQYF.

The genes are TRBV27 and TRBJ1-1; a possible D gene is TRBD1 (5 bases). The CDR3 extends over 14 amino acids. The V end was cut by 3 bases, the J end by 7 bases, with 15 bases between. Germline lookup yields CDR1 MNHEY and CDR2 SMNVEV (reference sequence). CDR3 coding DNA: TGTGCCAGCAGTTTGGTCGGGACGGACTTTGAAGCTTTCTTT. This sequence encodes CASSLVGTDFEAFF.

V and J are TRBV5-1 and TRBJ2-1; a weak D match, TRBD2 (6 bases). V lost 4 bases to trimming and J lost 0 bases, with 11 bases between them. Germline V gene sequence: CDR1 SGHRS, CDR2 YFSETQ. CDR3 size: 15 residues. The DNA for the CDR3 is TGCGCCAGCAGCCGGGACTCGTCCTCCTACAATGAGCAGTTCTTC. Protein product: CASSRDSSSYNEQFF. Using reference TRBV5-1 and TRBJ2-1 for the parts outside the CDR3, the full variable domain is KAGVTQTPRYLIKTRGQQVTLSCSPISGHRSVSWYQQTPGQGLQFLFEYFSETQRNKGNFPGRFSGRQFSNSRSEMNVSTLELGDSALYLCASSRDSSSYNEQFFGPGTRLTVL.

This clonotype showed up many times. The rearrangement uses TRBV20-1 and TRBJ1-6, with 7 bases that match TRBD1. The CDR3 consists of 14 residues. Germline V gives CDR1 DFQATT, CDR2 SNEGSKA (reference sequence). V lost 5 bases and J lost 8; bases outside the gene matches: 9. In nucleotides, the CDR3 is TGCAGTGCTGGTTCACAGGGGTGGGATTCACCCCTCCACTTT. Protein sequence: CSAGSQGWDSPLHF.

This clonotype was seen at least ten times. The rearrangement links TRBV29-1 to TRBJ2-7, with TRBD2 matching 11 bases. The CDR3 loop spans 14 amino acids. J was trimmed by 7 bases and V by 5 bases; bases with no gene match: 10. CDR1 is SQVTM and CDR2 is ANQGSEA in the germline V gene. The CDR3 DNA is TGCAGCGTTAGGATTAGCGGGAGGGCCGGGGAGCAGTACTTC. Translation: CSVRISGRAGEQYF.